These 26 T cell receptor beta chains were all obtained from the same sample, sequenced in a study of blood T cells in healthy people across ages (dated by TCRdb to between 2014 and 2017). Library preparation used 5' RACE. Sequencing was performed on an Illumina HiSeq 2500. A second 7 to 11 cycle PCR used a sample-barcoded 5' primer and a J-beta primer mix. The public sequencing data were trimmed at Q25 with fastp and processed into clonotypes with MiXCR by TCRdb, which kept only in-frame beta chains. Rows are unified per CDR3 protein, each entry keeping the most common DNA and genes. The sample profile shows 1.4 million or so distinct CDR3 sequences; approximately 42% of them were found once. Of the sample, around 4% is held by the ten largest clones. The specimen sequenced was blood. The receptors were sampled from a woman aged 18-29 years in good health.

The chain joins TRBV4-3 to TRBJ2-7; D is unclear. Trimming pared 3 bases from V and 6 bases from J, leaving 15 bases between. This CDR3 region has 14 residues. CDR1 is LGHNA and CDR2 is YSLEER in the germline V gene. CDR3 loop: CASSHLGRAAEQYF. Here the CDR3 DNA reads TGCGCCAGCAGCCACCTAGGTAGGGCAGCCGAGCAGTACTTC.

This chain joins TRBV7-2 and TRBJ2-1; D not certain. Germline CDR1 and CDR2: SGHTA and FQGNSA. The CDR3 has 13 residues. V lost 0 bases, J lost 7 bases, and 7 bases lay in between. CDR3 sequence reads: CASSLASRNEQFF. The CDR3 coding sequence is TGTGCCAGCAGCTTAGCTTCCAGGAATGAGCAGTTCTTC.

The chain links TRBV20-1 to TRBJ2-1; maybe TRBD1 (5 bases). V lost 6 bases, J lost 5 bases, and 14 bases lay in between. Germline V gene data show CDR1 as DFQATT and CDR2 as SNEGSKA (reference sequence). The CDR3 covers 13 residues. Written as DNA, the CDR3 is TGCAGTGCCCATCCGACAGACAACAATGAGCAGTTCTTC. Its protein is CSAHPTDNNEQFF.

This chain connects TRBV4-3 to TRBJ1-2, with D tentatively TRBD1 (6 bases). Trimming removed 5 bases at V and 3 bases at J, with 10 bases between. Looked up from germline, CDR1 is LGHNA and CDR2 is YSLEER. The CDR3 sequence is 13 residues long. CDR3: CASSTYRDYGYTF. The CDR3 nucleotides read TGCGCCAGCAGCACATACAGGGACTATGGCTACACCTTC.

This clonotype was seen more than once but under ten times. This sequence joins TRBV4-1 and TRBJ1-6; unclear D gene. Trimming removed 5 bases from V and 0 bases from J, with 11 bases in between. The CDR3 is made up of 16 amino acids. Germline values: CDR1 MGHRA, CDR2 YSYEKL. In nucleotides, the CDR3 is TGCGCCAGCAGCTCCGGACTGAGCTCCTATAATTCACCCCTCCACTTT. Encoded protein: CASSSGLSSYNSPLHF.

This clonotype has a handful of counts. This chain joins TRBV6-5 and TRBJ2-2, with D unresolved. Per germline, CDR1 MNHEY and CDR2 SVGAGI. The ends were cut back, 2 bases at V and 6 bases at J, with 7 bases in the middle. This CDR3 is built from 13 residues. The CDR3 DNA is TGTGCCAGCAGTTACGGTGGATCCGGGGAGCTGTTTTTT. Translated: CASSYGGSGELFF.

V usage is TRBV7-9 and J usage is TRBJ2-3, with D uncertain. From germline, CDR1 is SEHNR and CDR2 FQNEAQ (reference sequence). The V and J ends lost 5 bases and 6 bases respectively, with 12 bases between them. The CDR3 runs to 13 residues. CDR3 sequence: CASSTLYADTQYF. The CDR3 coding sequence is TGTGCCAGCAGCACCCTCTATGCGGATACGCAGTATTTT.

This clonotype was counted only a few times. This chain connects TRBV11-2 to TRBJ2-3; the match to TRBD2 covers 11 bases. V dropped 0 bases and J dropped 10; count of bases not matched to a gene: 3. Germline CDR1 reads SGHAT; CDR2 reads FQNNGV. CDR3 size: 14 residues. The CDR3 nucleotides read TGTGCCAGCAGCTTAGATAGCGGGGGGGCTGCGCAGTATTTT. It specifies CASSLDSGGAAQYF.

This sequence joins TRBV20-1 and TRBJ2-7, with a weak D call TRBD1 (6 bases). Germline values: CDR1 DFQATT, CDR2 SNEGSKA (reference sequence). Trimming stripped 3 bases from V and 4 bases from J, with 13 bases between. The CDR3 consists of 13 residues. CDR3 sequence reads: CSASISGAYEQYF. CDR3 bases: TGCAGTGCTAGTATTTCAGGGGCATACGAGCAGTACTTC.

CDR3 residues: CASSQEEEWDRAVRGYTF. The CDR3 DNA reads TGTGCCAGCAGCCAAGAAGAAGAATGGGACAGGGCAGTGAGGGGCTACACCTTC. The chain couples TRBV3-1 to TRBJ1-2; 9 bases are a match to TRBD1. V lost 0 bases and J lost 8; bases outside the gene matches: 16. CDR3 length equals 18 residues. Per the germline V gene, CDR1 is LGHDT and CDR2 is YNNKEL (reference sequence).

The genes are TRBV14 and TRBJ1-2; TRBD1 aligns across 7 bases. This CDR3 comprises 14 residues. Germline CDR1 is SGHDN and CDR2 is FVKESK. V lost 4 bases, J lost 4 bases, and 6 bases stayed unmatched. Here the CDR3 reads CASSPSGTAYGYTF. The CDR3 nucleotides are TGTGCCAGCAGCCCTAGTGGGACAGCCTATGGCTACACCTTC.

This clonotype was counted between two and nine times. This rearrangement joins TRBV27 to TRBJ2-1; weak D call: TRBD2 (5 bases). V gave up 2 bases and J gave up 8 bases, with 10 bases separating them. The CDR3 covers 13 residues. Germline V gene data show CDR1 as MNHEY and CDR2 as SMNVEV (reference sequence). CDR3 in DNA: TGTGCCAGCAGTTTAAACAGCGGCCATGAGCAGTTCTTC. Protein product: CASSLNSGHEQFF.

The rearrangement joins TRBV7-2 to TRBJ1-2, with TRBD1 matching 7 bases. CDR1 SGHTA and CDR2 FQGNSA come from the germline V gene. V lost 8 bases to trimming and J lost 8 bases; unmatched junction nucleotides: 23. CDR3 length equals 17 residues. The CDR3 coding sequence is TGTGCCAGCCGCGCTTTTAGTTCGGCAGGGGGACGAGACGGCTACACCTTC. Protein sequence: CASRAFSSAGGRDGYTF. Filled out from reference TRBV7-2 and TRBJ1-2, the complete variable domain reads GAGVSQSPSNKVTEKGKDVELRCDPISGHTALYWYRQSLGQGLEFLIYFQGNSAPDKSGLPSDRFSAERTGGSVSTLTIQRTQQEDSAVYLCASRAFSSAGGRDGYTFGSGTRLTVV.

This chain uses TRBV6-6 with TRBJ1-4; D call uncertain. Trimming removed 7 bases at V and 0 bases at J, with 12 bases between. Germline CDR1 is MNHNY and CDR2 is SVGAGI (reference sequence). The CDR3 totals 15 residues. The CDR3: CASNPGSATNEKLFF. The CDR3 DNA reads TGTGCCAGCAACCCGGGTAGCGCAACTAATGAAAAACTGTTTTTT.

This clonotype has a handful of counts. This chain joins TRBV30 and TRBJ2-1; D ambiguous. Trimming removed 8 bases from V and 2 bases from J, with 7 bases in between. This CDR3 is built from 11 residues. CDR1 is GTSNPN and CDR2 is SVGIG in the germline V gene (reference sequence). CDR3 sequence: CAPSAYNEQFF. The CDR3, as DNA: TGTGCCCCGAGTGCCTACAATGAGCAGTTCTTC.

The J gene is TRBJ2-3, the V gene TRBV20-1, with unresolved D. The CDR3 has 15 residues. Germline loops: CDR1 DFQATT, CDR2 SNEGSKA (reference sequence). V was cut by 2 bases and J by 1 base, with 13 bases left in between. CDR3 loop: CSARSIRVGTDTQYF. The DNA for the CDR3 is TGCAGTGCTAGAAGCATTAGGGTTGGCACAGATACGCAGTATTTT.

Notes on this clonotype: Mismatch with germline at one junction end may stem from a read error. The CDR3 DNA reads as TGTGCCAGCAGCTTAACCCATAGCGGGGGGATTAGCACAGAGACGCAGTATTTT. Its translation: CASSLTHSGGISTETQYF. This chain links TRBV7-2 with TRBJ2-3; 10 bases map to TRBD2. CDR1 SGHTA and CDR2 FQGNSA come from the germline V gene. This CDR3 is 18 amino acids long.

The chain has TRBV9 and TRBJ1-2, with 9 bases identical to TRBD1. The CDR3 has 15 amino acids. V was clipped by 4 bases and J by 1 base; unmatched bases: 5. Germline CDR1 is SGDLS and CDR2 is YYNGEE. The CDR3 sequence is CASSPGQGINYGYTF. For the CDR3, the DNA is TGTGCCAGCAGCCCGGGACAGGGCATTAACTATGGCTACACCTTC.

The chain couples TRBV12-3 or TRBV12-4 to TRBJ1-2; D is uncertain. CDR3 length: 13 residues. Deletions cut 7 bases from V and 7 bases from J, with 16 bases between. The CDR3 loop reads CASTSARLAGYTF. The CDR3 nucleotides are TGTGCCAGCACTTCCGCCCGGTTGGCTGGCTACACCTTC.

Ten or more counts support this clonotype. This chain connects TRBV5-6 to TRBJ2-6; D remains unclear. The germline gives CDR1 SGHDT, CDR2 YYEEEE. V was clipped by 5 bases and J by 0 bases, with 9 bases between them. CDR3 length: 15 amino acids. This CDR3 is CASREGISGANVLTF. The CDR3 coding sequence is TGTGCCAGCAGGGAAGGAATCTCTGGGGCCAACGTCCTGACTTTC.

This clonotype appeared a few times. This chain joins TRBV29-1 and TRBJ1-1; the D gene is possibly TRBD1 (6 bases). The CDR3 loop spans 13 amino acids. The V and J ends lost 5 bases and 6 bases respectively, with 16 bases between them. Germline loops: CDR1 SQVTM, CDR2 ANQGSEA. CDR3 in amino acids: CSVLRVQGPEAFF. CDR3 DNA sequence: TGCAGCGTTCTGAGGGTACAGGGTCCTGAAGCTTTCTTT. The full variable domain, completed using reference TRBV29-1 and TRBJ1-1, is SAVISQKPSRDICQRGTSLTIQCQVDSQVTMMFWYRQQPGQSLTLIATANQGSEATYESGFVIDKFPISRPNLTFSTLTVSNMSPEDSSIYLCSVLRVQGPEAFFGQGTRLTVV.

V gene TRBV20-1 combines with J gene TRBJ1-1; D is perhaps TRBD1 (5 bases). The germline gives CDR1 DFQATT, CDR2 SNEGSKA (reference sequence). The CDR3 contains 14 residues. V was trimmed by 1 base and J by 0 bases, leaving 9 bases between them. For the CDR3, the DNA is TGCAGTGCTAGAGGACAGAGACTGAACACTGAAGCTTTCTTT. It codes for CSARGQRLNTEAFF.

V is TRBV14 and J is TRBJ2-5; the D is unclear. The CDR3 covers 16 residues. Germline CDR1 SGHDN, CDR2 FVKESK. V lost 1 base and J 4 bases, leaving 16 bases between the germline ends. Written as DNA, the CDR3 is TGTGCCAGCAGCCAAGGACGGCACCTTGAAGGAGAGACCCAGTACTTC. This translates into CASSQGRHLEGETQYF.

V usage is TRBV6-6 and J usage is TRBJ1-1; D is unresolved. The CDR3 spans 11 residues. V lost 6 bases and J 10 bases, leaving 12 bases between the germline ends. The germline gives CDR1 MNHNY, CDR2 SVGAGI (reference sequence). As DNA, the CDR3 is TGTGCCAGCAGAGAAGCGGGTAGAGCTTTCTTT. Translating it yields CASREAGRAFF.

V usage is TRBV2 and J usage is TRBJ2-1; TRBD1 is a possible D gene (6 bases). Trimming removed 7 bases at V and 5 bases at J, with 18 bases between. The CDR3 contains 15 residues. The germline V gene encodes CDR1 SNHLY and CDR2 FYNNEI. The CDR3 nucleotides read TGTGCCAGCAAAAATGACAGGATTTCGGACAATGAGCAGTTCTTC. Translated: CASKNDRISDNEQFF.

Concerning this clonotype: This sequence may be a read error, since a much larger clone differs from it by one base. The chain links TRBV25-1 to TRBJ2-5, with TRBD2 matching 7 bases. The CDR3 covers 14 residues. The germline V gene encodes CDR1 MGHDK and CDR2 SYGVNS. The CDR3 spells CASSESGGRETHYF. CDR3 nucleotide sequence: TGTGCCAGCAGTGAATCGGGGGGTCGGGAGACCCATTACTTC.